Shown below are 5 T cell receptor beta chains from a single sample sequenced in a study of blood T cell repertoires in COVID-19 (dated by TCRdb to the early 2020s). The library relied on the immunoSEQ multiplex PCR assay. Sourced from immuneACCESS, this table was stored by TCRdb with only in-frame sequences that have V and J called. A share of the clones is absent; for the studies checked, an unresolved V gene accounts for under half, and the remainder has no known explanation. The sample table lists fewer than 70,000 clones, 80% to 90% of them with a count of one. Around 2.5% of the sample comes from the top ten. The sequenced sample consisted of peripheral blood. The receptors stem from a man aged 50 or older with acute or convalescent COVID-19.

The rearrangement uses TRBV28 and TRBJ2-7, with D perhaps matching TRBD2 (6 bases). Germline V gene sequence: CDR1 MDHEN, CDR2 SYDVKM. V lost 5 bases and J lost 0, with 20 bases in between. CDR3 length equals 17 residues. In DNA, the CDR3 is TGTGCCAGCAGTGGCTTCGGTCGGGAGAGTCACTCCTACGAGCAGTACTTC. This sequence encodes CASSGFGRESHSYEQYF.

The chain uses TRBV6-5 and TRBJ2-3, with D perhaps TRBD2 (6 bases). Trimming left V 0 bases short and J 1 base short, with 8 bases between. The CDR3 length is 15 residues. Germline V gene lookup returns CDR1 MNHEY and CDR2 SVGAGI. The DNA for the CDR3 is TGTGCCAGCAGTTACTCGGTAGCGGGCACAGATACGCAGTATTTT. Encoded protein: CASSYSVAGTDTQYF.

The chain carries TRBV5-4 and TRBJ2-4; tentatively, D is TRBD1 (5 bases). Trimming cost V 0 bases and J 0 bases, with 7 bases left between them. Germline lookup yields CDR1 SGHNT and CDR2 YYREEE (reference sequence). The CDR3 extends over 15 amino acids. The CDR3 coding sequence is TGTGCCAGCAGCTTGGTAGGGGTAGCCAAAAACATTCAGTACTTC. As protein: CASSLVGVAKNIQYF.

This clone was counted a few times. The chain employs TRBV11-3 and TRBJ1-5, with D maybe TRBD1 (6 bases). The CDR3 runs 15 residues. CDR1 is SGHNT, CDR2 YENEEA, per germline. The V gene lost 6 bases and the J gene lost 1 base, with 13 bases spanning the gap. The CDR3 here is CASSQTGTSNQPQHF. As DNA, the CDR3 is TGTGCCAGCAGTCAAACAGGGACAAGCAATCAGCCCCAGCATTTT.

V usage is TRBV3-1 (or the pseudogene TRBV3-2) and J usage is TRBJ2-3; D might be TRBD2 (5 bases). V was clipped by 0 bases and J by 5 bases, with 9 bases between them. Germline V gives CDR1 LGHDT, CDR2 YNNKEL (reference sequence). CDR3 length: 14 residues. CDR3 DNA sequence: TGTGCCAGCAGCCAAGAAATTGCGGGAGATACGCAGTATTTT. This gives the protein CASSQEIAGDTQYF.